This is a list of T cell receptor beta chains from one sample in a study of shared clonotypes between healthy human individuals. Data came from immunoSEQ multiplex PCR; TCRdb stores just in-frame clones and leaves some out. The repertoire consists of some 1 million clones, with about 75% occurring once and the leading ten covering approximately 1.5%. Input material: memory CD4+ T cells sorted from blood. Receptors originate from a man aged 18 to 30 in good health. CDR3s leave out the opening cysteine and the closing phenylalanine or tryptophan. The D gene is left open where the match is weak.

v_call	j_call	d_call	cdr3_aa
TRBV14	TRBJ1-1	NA	ASSQVVNTEAF
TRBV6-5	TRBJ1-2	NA	ASRHGQWGDYGYT
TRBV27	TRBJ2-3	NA	ASSLSNLRTDTQY
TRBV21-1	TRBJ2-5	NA	ASSPLRGPRKETQY
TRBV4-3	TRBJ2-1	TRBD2	ASSRSGGRNHEQF
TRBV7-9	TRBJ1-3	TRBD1	ASIQTGVGNTIY
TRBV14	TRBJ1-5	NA	ASSQGGLSNQPQH
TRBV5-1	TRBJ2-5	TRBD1	ASSLDRGGETQY
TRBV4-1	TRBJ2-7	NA	ASSQRKWDGYEQY
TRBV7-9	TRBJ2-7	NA	ASSYGTASYEQY
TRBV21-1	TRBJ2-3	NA	ASSKGASGRTDTQY
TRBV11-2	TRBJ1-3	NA	ASSVTNGNTIY
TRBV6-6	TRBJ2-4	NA	ASRADIQY
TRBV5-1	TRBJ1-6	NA	ASSLEQTYNSPLH
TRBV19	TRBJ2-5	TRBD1	ASSITWTGRETQY
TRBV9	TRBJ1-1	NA	ASSPGRGLGDTEAF
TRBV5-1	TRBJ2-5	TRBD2	ASSLGRTSGEIQETQY
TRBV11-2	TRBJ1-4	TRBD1	ASSLSGTENEKLF
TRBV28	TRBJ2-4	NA	ASSLLGQGTKNIQY
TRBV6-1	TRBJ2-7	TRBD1	ASCGQGTLGEQY
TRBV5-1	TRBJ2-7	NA	ASREPTAHLLS
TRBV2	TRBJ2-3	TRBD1	ASSRQGSTDTQY
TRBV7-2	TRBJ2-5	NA	ASSPGETQY
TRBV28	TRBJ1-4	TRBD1	ASSQGQGVGEKLF
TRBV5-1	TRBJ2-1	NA	ASSLTGTSSYNEQF
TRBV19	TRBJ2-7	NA	ASKGAGAGEEQY
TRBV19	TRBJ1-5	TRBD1	ASRTQGAHSNQPQH
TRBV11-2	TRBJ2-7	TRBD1	AGSDRGAGEQY
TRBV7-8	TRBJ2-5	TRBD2	ASSLVGGRETQY
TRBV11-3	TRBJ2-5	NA	ASRKDGEETQY
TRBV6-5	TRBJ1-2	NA	ASSYRGGGARGYT
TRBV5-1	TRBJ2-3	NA	ASSAVKVASTDTQY
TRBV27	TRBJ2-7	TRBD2	ASILRGTNEQY
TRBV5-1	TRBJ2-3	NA	ASSLQGADTQY
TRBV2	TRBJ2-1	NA	ASSVLARYNEQF
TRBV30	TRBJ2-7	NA	AWTHPRAYEQY
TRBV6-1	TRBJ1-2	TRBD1	AIWGFGQGNYGYT
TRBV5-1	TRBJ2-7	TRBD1	ASSRDRYEQY
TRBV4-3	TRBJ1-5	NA	ASSQDGGNQPQH
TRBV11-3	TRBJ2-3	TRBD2	ASSAGLAGGPDTQY